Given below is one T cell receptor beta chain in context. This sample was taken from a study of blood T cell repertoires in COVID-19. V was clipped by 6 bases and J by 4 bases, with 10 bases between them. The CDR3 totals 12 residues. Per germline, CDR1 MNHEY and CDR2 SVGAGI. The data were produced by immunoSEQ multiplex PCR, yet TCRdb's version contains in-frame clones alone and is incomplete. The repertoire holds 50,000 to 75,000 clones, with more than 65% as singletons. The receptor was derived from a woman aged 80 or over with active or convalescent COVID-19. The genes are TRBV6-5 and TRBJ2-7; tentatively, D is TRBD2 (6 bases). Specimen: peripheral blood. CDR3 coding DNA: TGTGCCAGCAGCCGCGGGGAGTACGAGCAGTACTTC. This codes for CASSRGEYEQYF.